Shown below are 8 T cell receptor beta chains from a single sample sequenced in a study of OX40 agonist ivuxolimab in advanced cancers. Data came from immunoSEQ multiplex PCR; TCRdb stores just in-frame clones and leaves some out. The sample shows 50,000 to 55,000 clones, around 91% of them seen only once. The sample consisted of CD4+ or CD8+ T cells sorted from blood, taken in a trial of the OX40 agonist ivuxolimab. The receptors were gathered from an adult with an advanced solid tumor such as melanoma, head and neck, liver or kidney cancer.

The chain has TRBV19 and TRBJ2-2; the D is unclear. The germline V and J ends were trimmed by 3 bases and 7 bases, with 12 bases remaining between them. CDR3 size: 14 residues. Germline V lookup: CDR1 LNHDA, CDR2 SQIVND (reference sequence). As DNA, the CDR3 is TGTGCCAGTAGTATCTGGCCGGCGGACGGGGAGCTGTTTTTT. It is translated as CASSIWPADGELFF.

The V and J genes are TRBV11-1 and TRBJ2-2, with no clear D. The CDR3 covers 17 residues. V lost 1 base to trimming and J lost 1 base, with 13 bases between them. The V gene's germline CDR1 is SGHAT and CDR2 FQDESV (reference sequence). In nucleotides, the CDR3 is TGTGCCAGCAGCTTAGAGCCCAGTACCGTGAACACCGGGGAGCTGTTTTTT. As protein: CASSLEPSTVNTGELFF.

This chain connects TRBV19 to TRBJ2-6; D tentatively fits TRBD1 or TRBD2 (5 bases each). Germline V lookup: CDR1 LNHDA, CDR2 SQIVND (reference sequence). This CDR3 contains 17 residues. Trimming left V 1 base short and J 0 bases short, with 10 bases between. CDR3 loop: CASSIGGAPSGANVLTF. For the CDR3, the DNA is TGTGCCAGTAGTATAGGAGGGGCCCCCTCTGGGGCCAACGTCCTGACTTTC.

This clone was observed a single time. This chain links TRBV28 with TRBJ1-2; D is possibly TRBD1 (6 bases). Per the germline V gene, CDR1 is MDHEN and CDR2 is SYDVKM. This CDR3 spans 13 amino acids. Deletions cut 2 bases from V and 4 bases from J, with 8 bases between. CDR3 protein: CASSLQGSYGYTF. For the CDR3, the DNA is TGTGCCAGCAGTTTACAGGGGAGCTATGGCTACACCTTC.

Only a few counts were recorded for this clone. This CDR3 is CASSEWSGRSQPQHF. In DNA form, the CDR3 reads TGTGCCAGCAGCGAATGGAGCGGGAGGAGTCAGCCCCAGCATTTT. This chain connects TRBV6-1 to TRBJ1-5; no clear D. The ends were cut back, 6 bases at V and 6 bases at J, with 18 bases in the middle. This CDR3 contains 15 residues. Per the germline V gene, CDR1 is MNHNS and CDR2 is SASEGT.

This chain uses TRBV18 with TRBJ2-7; the match to TRBD1 covers 9 bases. Germline CDR1 is KGHSH and CDR2 is LQKENI. The CDR3 loop spans 15 amino acids. The V and J ends lost 2 bases and 4 bases, in that order; junction bases with no gene match: 6. The CDR3 sequence: CASSPGDRVPYEQYF. In nucleotides, the CDR3 is TGTGCCAGCTCACCAGGGGACAGGGTACCTTACGAGCAGTACTTC.

The chain links TRBV29-1 to TRBJ2-7; maybe TRBD1 (6 bases). The V gene lost 0 bases and the J gene lost 0 bases, with 15 bases spanning the gap. The germline V gene has CDR1 SQVTM and CDR2 ANQGSEA. There are 16 residues in the CDR3. The CDR3 sequence is CSVEDRTEKSSYEQYF. CDR3 DNA sequence: TGCAGCGTTGAAGACCGGACAGAGAAAAGCTCCTACGAGCAGTACTTC.

This chain uses TRBV28 with TRBJ1-1, with D maybe TRBD1 (5 bases). Germline loops: CDR1 MDHEN, CDR2 SYDVKM. Trimming removed 6 bases at V and 4 bases at J, with 9 bases between. The CDR3 sequence is 12 residues long. Here the CDR3 reads CASRQGTTEAFF. The DNA of the CDR3 is TGTGCCAGCAGGCAGGGTACCACTGAAGCTTTCTTT.